This T cell receptor beta chain is from a study of cytomegalovirus exposure and HLA in healthy donors. The PCR contained 60 Vbeta and 13 Jbeta primers. This table comes from immunoSEQ multiplex PCR, and its TCRdb copy is limited to in-frame clones, with some not included. The sample holds fewer than 150,000 clones, around 77% seen once. Germline V gene data show CDR1 as SGHVS and CDR2 as FNYEAQ. V gave up 1 base and J gave up 8 bases, with 22 bases separating them. The CDR3 is 17 amino acids. The rearrangement links TRBV7-6 to TRBJ2-3, with a tentative D call TRBD2 (5 bases). The sequencing input was PBMCs. The clonotype was recovered from a young man in good health. This CDR3 reads CASSLDNVGLEVPTQYF. In nucleotides, the CDR3 is TGTGCCAGCAGCTTAGATAATGTGGGGTTGGAGGTGCCTACGCAGTATTTT.